The 3 T cell receptor beta chains below all came from one sample that was sequenced in a study of blood T cell repertoires in COVID-19. Some clones are missing from TCRdb's copy, which holds only in-frame ones; the method was immunoSEQ multiplex PCR. The sample consists of 150,000 to 200,000 clones, about 81% of them appearing once. The material sequenced was peripheral blood. These receptors all come from a woman aged 70-85 years with acute or convalescent COVID-19.

The chain uses TRBV19 and TRBJ2-3; D gene unclear. The germline V gene encodes CDR1 LNHDA and CDR2 SQIVND (reference sequence). V was shortened by 0 bases and J by 2 bases, with 18 bases between the two germline ends. The CDR3 totals 18 residues. DNA of the CDR3: TGTGCCAGTAGTATAGAAAGTTCGTCCACTACAAACACAGATACGCAGTATTTT. This translates into CASSIESSSTTNTDTQYF.

The V gene is TRBV5-1, the J gene TRBJ2-3; tentative D call: TRBD1 (5 bases). The CDR3 runs 15 residues. The germline gives CDR1 SGHRS, CDR2 YFSETQ. Trimming cost V 7 bases and J 1 base, with 16 bases left between them. The CDR3 DNA sequence: TGCGCCAGCGCTCCGGACGCCAGGGGCACAGATACGCAGTATTTT. This encodes CASAPDARGTDTQYF.

The V call is TRBV5-1, the J call TRBJ2-7, with unresolved D. The CDR3 extends over 16 amino acids. Trimming took 0 bases from V and 6 from J, leaving 19 bases between them. Germline V lookup: CDR1 SGHRS, CDR2 YFSETQ. CDR3 DNA sequence: TGCGCCAGCAGCTTGGTTGAGCGTCACCTACCCGGCGAGCAGTACTTC. The encoded protein is CASSLVERHLPGEQYF.